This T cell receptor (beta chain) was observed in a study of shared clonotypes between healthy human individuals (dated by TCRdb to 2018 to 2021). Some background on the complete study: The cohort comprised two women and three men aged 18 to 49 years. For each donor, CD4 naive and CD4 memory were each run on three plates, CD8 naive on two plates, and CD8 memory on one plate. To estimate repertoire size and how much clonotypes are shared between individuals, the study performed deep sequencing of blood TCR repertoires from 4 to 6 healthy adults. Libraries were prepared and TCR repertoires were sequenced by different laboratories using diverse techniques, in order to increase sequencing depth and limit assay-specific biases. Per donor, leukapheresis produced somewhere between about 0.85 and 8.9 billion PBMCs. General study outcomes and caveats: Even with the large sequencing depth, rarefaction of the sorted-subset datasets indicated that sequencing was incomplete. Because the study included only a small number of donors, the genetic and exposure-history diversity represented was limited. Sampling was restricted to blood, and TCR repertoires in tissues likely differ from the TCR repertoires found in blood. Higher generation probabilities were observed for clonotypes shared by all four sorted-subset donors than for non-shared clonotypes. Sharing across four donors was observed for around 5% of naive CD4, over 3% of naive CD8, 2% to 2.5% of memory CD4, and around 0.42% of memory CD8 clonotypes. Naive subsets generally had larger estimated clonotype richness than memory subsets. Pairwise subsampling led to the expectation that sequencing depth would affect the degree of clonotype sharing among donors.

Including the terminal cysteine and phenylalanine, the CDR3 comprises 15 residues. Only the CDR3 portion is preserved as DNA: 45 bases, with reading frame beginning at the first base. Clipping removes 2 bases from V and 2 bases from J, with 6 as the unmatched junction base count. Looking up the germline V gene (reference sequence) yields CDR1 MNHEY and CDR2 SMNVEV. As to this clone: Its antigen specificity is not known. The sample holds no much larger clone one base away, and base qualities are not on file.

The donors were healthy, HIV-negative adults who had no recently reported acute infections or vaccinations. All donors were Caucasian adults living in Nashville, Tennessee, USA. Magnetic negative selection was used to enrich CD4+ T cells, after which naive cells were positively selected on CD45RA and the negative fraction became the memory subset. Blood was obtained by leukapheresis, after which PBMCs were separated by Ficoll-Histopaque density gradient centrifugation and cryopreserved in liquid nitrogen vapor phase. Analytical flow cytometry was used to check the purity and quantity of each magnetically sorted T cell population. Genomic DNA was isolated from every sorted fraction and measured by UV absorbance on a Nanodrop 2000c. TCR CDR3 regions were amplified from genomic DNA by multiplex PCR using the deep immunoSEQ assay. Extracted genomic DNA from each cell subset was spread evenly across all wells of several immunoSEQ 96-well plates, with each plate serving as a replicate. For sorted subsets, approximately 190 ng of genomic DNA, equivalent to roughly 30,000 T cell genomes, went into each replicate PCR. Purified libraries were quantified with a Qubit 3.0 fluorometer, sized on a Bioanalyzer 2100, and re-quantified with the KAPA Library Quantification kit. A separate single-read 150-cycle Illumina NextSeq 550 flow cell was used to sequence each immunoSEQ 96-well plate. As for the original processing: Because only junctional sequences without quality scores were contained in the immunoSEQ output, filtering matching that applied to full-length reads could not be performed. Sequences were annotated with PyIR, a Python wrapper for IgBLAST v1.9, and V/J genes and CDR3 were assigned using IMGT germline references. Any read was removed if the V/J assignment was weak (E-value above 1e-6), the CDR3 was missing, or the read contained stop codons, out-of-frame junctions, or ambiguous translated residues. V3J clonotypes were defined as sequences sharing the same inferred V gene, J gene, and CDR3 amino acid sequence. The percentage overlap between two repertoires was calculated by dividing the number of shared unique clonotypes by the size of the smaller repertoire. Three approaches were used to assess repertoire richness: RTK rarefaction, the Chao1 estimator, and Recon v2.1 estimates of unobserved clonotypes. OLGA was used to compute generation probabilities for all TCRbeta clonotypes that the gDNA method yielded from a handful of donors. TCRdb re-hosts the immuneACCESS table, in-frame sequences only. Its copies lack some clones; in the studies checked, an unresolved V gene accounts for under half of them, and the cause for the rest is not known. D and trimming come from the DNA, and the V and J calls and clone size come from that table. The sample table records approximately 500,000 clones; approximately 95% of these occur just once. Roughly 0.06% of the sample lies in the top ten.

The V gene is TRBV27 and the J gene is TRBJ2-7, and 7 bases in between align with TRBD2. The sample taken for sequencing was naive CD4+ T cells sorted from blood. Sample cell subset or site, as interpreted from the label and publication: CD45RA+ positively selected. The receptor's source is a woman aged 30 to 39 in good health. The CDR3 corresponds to CASSLAGRKTYEQYF. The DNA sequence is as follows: TGTGCCAGCAGTTTAGCCGGGAGGAAGACCTACGAGCAGTACTTC.